The 17 T cell receptor beta chains listed next were all sequenced from one sample in a study of blood T cell repertoires in COVID-19. Clones were sequenced by immunoSEQ multiplex PCR, and TCRdb holds only the in-frame ones, with some missing. The table shows about 240,000 clones, with just under 85% occurring only once. The sequenced sample was peripheral blood. These receptors all stem from a woman older than 75 with acute or convalescent COVID-19.

The chain links TRBV10-3 to TRBJ2-7, with D possibly being TRBD2 (6 bases). Trimming pared 3 bases from V and 2 bases from J, leaving 14 bases between. Germline V gene sequence: CDR1 ENHRY, CDR2 SYGVKD. The length of the CDR3 is 15 residues. The CDR3 nucleotides are TGTGCCATCAGTGATCAGGTAGCGGCCCCCTACGAGCAGTACTTC. It codes for CAISDQVAAPYEQYF.

This chain uses TRBV15 with TRBJ2-1, with 9 bases matching TRBD1. Trimming took 4 bases from V and 7 from J; bases not matched to a gene: 5. The CDR3 consists of 14 residues. Germline V gene data show CDR1 as LNHNV and CDR2 as YYDKDF (reference sequence). CDR3 sequence reads: CATSTGTGWNEQFF. CDR3 in DNA: TGTGCCACCAGCACCGGGACAGGGTGGAATGAGCAGTTCTTC.

The V call is TRBV5-1, the J call TRBJ2-7; 8 nucleotides agree with TRBD1. After removal of 2 bases from V and 3 bases from J, the junction contained 16 bases not matched to a gene. This CDR3 comprises 18 residues. Germline V gene sequence: CDR1 SGHRS, CDR2 YFSETQ. This CDR3 reads CASSFWAPGGQAVYEQYF. DNA of the CDR3: TGCGCCAGCAGCTTTTGGGCGCCCGGGGGACAGGCGGTCTACGAGCAGTACTTC.

V usage is TRBV6-5 and J usage is TRBJ2-7; maybe TRBD2 (5 bases). Trimming shortened V by 3 bases and J by 7 bases, and 22 bases separated the two germline ends. The CDR3 totals 16 residues. Germline V gene data show CDR1 as MNHEY and CDR2 as SVGAGI. CDR3 bases: TGTGCCAGCAGTTATTCGCGCCCGCTCGGGCCGGGGGAGCAGTACTTC. Protein product: CASSYSRPLGPGEQYF.

This clone came up a few times. J is TRBJ2-5 and V is TRBV5-6; D is possibly TRBD1 (5 bases). CDR1 is SGHDT and CDR2 is YYEEEE in the germline V gene. V shed 1 base and J shed 4 bases, with 8 bases lying between them. This CDR3 has 13 amino acids. The DNA for the CDR3 is TGTGCCAGCAGCTTGTCCAGGGTAGAGACCCAGTACTTC. Amino acid sequence: CASSLSRVETQYF.

The chain combines TRBV6-5 with TRBJ1-1; 11 positions agree with TRBD1. CDR1 MNHEY and CDR2 SVGAGI come from the germline V gene. The CDR3 consists of 15 residues. V lost 6 bases and J lost 4; bases outside the gene matches: 7. In DNA form, the CDR3 reads TGTGCCAGCAGGGGGACAGGGGGATTATCCACTGAAGCTTTCTTT. Encoded protein: CASRGTGGLSTEAFF.

This chain uses TRBV19 with TRBJ2-3; the match to TRBD1 covers 8 bases. Germline V gene lookup returns CDR1 LNHDA and CDR2 SQIVND (reference sequence). This CDR3 has 17 amino acids. The V and J ends lost 0 bases and 0 bases, in that order; junction bases with no gene match: 5. CDR3 amino acids: CASSIEAGGMSTDTQYF. The CDR3 region has the DNA TGTGCCAGTAGTATAGAGGCAGGGGGCATGAGCACAGATACGCAGTATTTT. Variable domain in full (rest from reference TRBV19 and TRBJ2-3): DGGITQSPKYLFRKEGQNVTLSCEQNLNHDAMYWYRQDPGQGLRLIYYSQIVNDFQKGDIAEGYSVSREKKESFPLTVTSAQKNPTAFYLCASSIEAGGMSTDTQYFGPGTRLTVL.

In this sample, this clone turned up once. This chain uses TRBV10-1 with TRBJ2-3; the match to TRBD1 covers 7 bases. The CDR3 consists of 16 residues. Trimming at V came to 3 bases and at J to 2 bases, leaving 8 bases not matched to a gene. Germline CDR1 and CDR2: WNHNN and SYGVQD (reference sequence). The CDR3 sequence: CASSDIRGQNTDTQYF. The CDR3 DNA follows: TGCGCCAGCAGTGATATAAGGGGACAGAACACAGATACGCAGTATTTT.

The chain couples TRBV7-2 to TRBJ2-3; 7 bases agree with TRBD2. The length of the CDR3 is 14 residues. V was clipped by 5 bases and J by 8 bases; unmatched bases: 10. The germline V gene encodes CDR1 SGHTA and CDR2 FQGNSA. For the CDR3, the DNA is TGTGCCAGCAGCCCCACCCAAACGGGAGGTACGCAGTATTTT. It yields the protein CASSPTQTGGTQYF.

The chain couples TRBV2 to TRBJ1-4; no reliable D call. Trimming took off 1 base at V and 0 bases at J, with 6 bases between the two ends. The length of the CDR3 is 15 residues. Germline V gives CDR1 SNHLY, CDR2 FYNNEI. Here the CDR3 DNA reads TGTGCCAGCAGTGAAGACAGAACAACTAATGAAAAACTGTTTTTT. This gives the protein CASSEDRTTNEKLFF.

This clone was detected once. V is TRBV29-1 and J is TRBJ1-3; TRBD1 matches 8 bases. Germline trimming cut 2 bases from V and 4 bases from J; bases unmatched to any gene: 7. The CDR3 is 15 amino acids. Germline CDR1 and CDR2: SQVTM and ANQGSEA. The DNA of the CDR3 is TGCAGCGTTGAAACAGGGGGAAGGAGAGGAAACACCATATATTTT. This codes for CSVETGGRRGNTIYF. Looking up the rest from reference TRBV29-1 and TRBJ1-3 gives the full variable domain: SAVISQKPSRDICQRGTSLTIQCQVDSQVTMMFWYRQQPGQSLTLIATANQGSEATYESGFVIDKFPISRPNLTFSTLTVSNMSPEDSSIYLCSVETGGRRGNTIYFGEGSWLTVV.

The count of this clone is one. The chain couples TRBV19 to TRBJ2-3; D might be TRBD1 (6 bases). Germline CDR1 is LNHDA and CDR2 is SQIVND (reference sequence). Trimming left V 2 bases short and J 2 bases short, with 17 bases between. This CDR3 is built from 17 residues. As DNA, the CDR3 is TGTGCCAGTAGTATAAGGCCCCTTCGACAGGCCACAGATACGCAGTATTTT. Protein product: CASSIRPLRQATDTQYF.

The rearrangement links TRBV10-2 to TRBJ2-2, with TRBD2 matching over 11 bases. V shed 3 bases, J shed 4 bases, and the junction held 7 bases outside the gene matches. CDR1 WSHSY and CDR2 SAAADI come from the germline V gene. The CDR3 loop spans 17 amino acids. DNA of the CDR3: TGCGCCAGCAGTGAAATAGCGGGGGGGGCGGTCACCGGGGAGCTGTTTTTT. The encoded protein is CASSEIAGGAVTGELFF.

This clone showed up just once. The rearrangement uses TRBV7-9 and TRBJ1-2; 7 nucleotides align to TRBD1. V lost 5 bases and J lost 5; bases outside the gene matches: 5. CDR1 is SEHNR, CDR2 FQNEAQ, per germline (reference sequence). The CDR3 contains 13 residues. In DNA, the CDR3 is TGTGCCAGCAGCCCAGGGGGGTCGTATGGCTACACCTTC. Translating gives CASSPGGSYGYTF.

The chain recombines TRBV10-3 with TRBJ1-5, with 10 nucleotides matching TRBD1. Germline loops: CDR1 ENHRY, CDR2 SYGVKD. The V segment lost 8 bases and the J segment 7 bases; nucleotides outside the gene matches: 5. CDR3 length equals 13 residues. The chain's CDR3 is CAIGDRGLQPQHF. CDR3 in DNA: TGTGCCATCGGAGACAGGGGGCTCCAGCCCCAGCATTTT.

The chain carries TRBV18 and TRBJ1-5; D gene unclear. The CDR3 loop spans 14 amino acids. From germline, CDR1 is KGHSH and CDR2 LQKENI. The V gene lost 1 base and the J gene lost 4 bases, with 8 bases spanning the gap. The CDR3 reads CASSPLADNQPQHF. CDR3 in DNA: TGTGCCAGCTCACCACTGGCAGATAATCAGCCCCAGCATTTT.

V gene TRBV5-6 combines with J gene TRBJ2-7; the D gene is possibly TRBD1 (5 bases). Trimming left V 7 bases short and J 6 bases short, with 11 bases between. The CDR3 extends over 11 amino acids. Germline V gene lookup returns CDR1 SGHDT and CDR2 YYEEEE. The CDR3 sequence: CASSQGFEQYF. The CDR3 DNA reads TGTGCCAGCTCCCAGGGTTTCGAGCAGTACTTC.